These 5 T cell receptor beta chains were sequenced from one sample in a study of technical replicates of blood from a handful of donors. Assay: immunoSEQ multiplex PCR; the TCRdb copy retains only in-frame clones and omits some. The sample shows tens of thousands of clones, approximately 95% of them seen only once. Sequencing was done on a sample of T cells isolated from PBMCs. Source of these receptors: a human donor in good health.

The genes are TRBV7-2 and TRBJ2-7, with a tentative D call TRBD1 (6 bases). The CDR3 sequence is 14 residues long. The germline V and J ends were trimmed by 6 bases and 1 base, with 13 bases remaining between them. Per germline, CDR1 SGHTA and CDR2 FQGNSA. In DNA form, the CDR3 reads TGTGCCAGCAGTACAAGGACAGCTTCCTACGAGCAGTACTTC. The encoded protein is CASSTRTASYEQYF.

This chain connects TRBV15 to TRBJ1-5; D is possibly TRBD1 (5 bases). Germline loops: CDR1 LNHNV, CDR2 YYDKDF (reference sequence). This CDR3 spans 16 amino acids. The V and J ends lost 0 bases and 1 base respectively, with 10 bases between them. For the CDR3, the DNA is TGTGCCACCAGCAGAGATGCAGGGTACAGCAATCAGCCCCAGCATTTT. Its protein product is CATSRDAGYSNQPQHF.

The CDR3 DNA reads as TGTGCCAGCAGTTGGACAGGGAATTCACCCCTCCACTTT. As protein: CASSWTGNSPLHF. The rearrangement uses TRBV27 and TRBJ1-6; 8 bases line up with TRBD1. The V segment lost 4 bases and the J segment 7 bases; nucleotides outside the gene matches: 0. Germline V gives CDR1 MNHEY, CDR2 SMNVEV (reference sequence). The CDR3 spans 13 residues.

V is TRBV21-1 and J is TRBJ2-3; TRBD2, the D gene given by the table, was not confirmed from the DNA. TRBV21-1 constitutes a pseudogene. CDR3 length equals 19 residues. The CDR3 DNA sequence: TGTGCCAGCAGCACCACCGGGACTAGCGGGGACCAATGCACAGATACGCAGTATTTT. The encoded protein is CASSTTGTSGDQCTDTQYF.

This clone was detected only once. The chain carries TRBV2 and TRBJ1-5; 9 bases agree with TRBD1. The CDR3 consists of 14 residues. Germline values: CDR1 SNHLY, CDR2 FYNNEI. V shed 4 bases and J 7 bases; nucleotides not matched to a gene: 5. The CDR3 coding sequence is TGTGCCAGCAGTGGGGACAGGGCACGACAGCCCCAGCATTTT. Residues: CASSGDRARQPQHF.